One sample yielded the 14 T cell receptor beta chains listed below, sequenced in a study of blood T cell repertoires in COVID-19. The method was immunoSEQ multiplex PCR; TCRdb's version includes in-frame clones alone and lacks a portion of them. The sample has about 300,000 clones, roughly 88% seen once. The sample was peripheral blood. The receptors stem from a woman aged 25 to 39 who had recovered from COVID-19.

Regarding this clone: Other DNA sequences in the sample encode the same CDR3. The V gene is TRBV7-3, the J gene TRBJ1-1; a weak D match, TRBD1 (6 bases). Per the germline V gene, CDR1 is SGHTA and CDR2 is FQGTGA. V lost 5 bases to trimming and J lost 0 bases, with 7 bases between them. CDR3 size: 13 residues. The CDR3 sequence is CASSRTVNTEAFF. In DNA form, the CDR3 reads TGTGCCAGCAGCCGGACAGTGAACACTGAAGCTTTCTTT.

The chain carries TRBV4-2 and TRBJ2-7; TRBD1 agrees at 7 bases. After removal of 4 bases from V and 7 bases from J, the junction contained 13 bases not matched to a gene. The CDR3 length is 15 residues. CDR1 is LGHNA, CDR2 YNFKEQ, per germline. The CDR3 DNA follows: TGTGCCAGCAGCCCCTGGGGACAGCGGACTGGAGAGCAGTACTTC. Translated, it gives CASSPWGQRTGEQYF.

This chain joins TRBV29-1 and TRBJ1-5, with 7 bases fitting TRBD1. Losses at the gene ends were 4 bases for V and 9 bases for J; bases not matched to a gene: 9. The CDR3 is 13 amino acids. Germline V gene data show CDR1 as SQVTM and CDR2 as ANQGSEA. DNA of the CDR3: TGCAGCGTTGGGGGGGACAGTGATCGGCCCCAGCATTTT. Its protein product is CSVGGDSDRPQHF.

The chain combines TRBV3-1 (or the pseudogene TRBV3-2) with TRBJ1-1; TRBD1 agrees at 7 bases. Looked up from germline, CDR1 is LGHDT and CDR2 is YNNKEL (reference sequence). Trimming removed 2 bases from V and 9 bases from J; junction bases left unmatched: 6. The CDR3 sequence is 13 residues long. The CDR3 here is CASSQLQGYQAFF. Written as DNA, the CDR3 is TGTGCCAGCAGCCAACTACAGGGGTATCAAGCTTTCTTT.

This clone was observed a few times. The chain is built from TRBV7-2 and TRBJ1-2; D unclear. This CDR3 is 17 amino acids long. The V end lost 6 bases, the J end lost 0 bases, and 20 bases lay between the germline ends. The V gene's germline CDR1 is SGHTA and CDR2 FQGNSA. The CDR3 region is CASSWTHDYSTNYGYTF. CDR3 sequence (DNA): TGTGCCAGCAGTTGGACGCATGACTATTCGACTAACTATGGCTACACCTTC.

This chain connects TRBV28 to TRBJ1-1, with no clear D. CDR1 MDHEN and CDR2 SYDVKM come from the germline V gene. The CDR3 has 12 amino acids. V lost 3 bases and J 8 bases, leaving 10 bases between the germline ends. CDR3 loop: CASSFLGREAFF. CDR3 in DNA: TGTGCCAGCAGTTTCCTAGGCAGAGAAGCTTTCTTT.

On this clone itself: At the DNA level, this CDR3 is encoded by other sequences in the same sample as well. The chain recombines TRBV19 with TRBJ1-4; D remains unclear. This CDR3 region has 14 residues. V gave up 3 bases and J gave up 0 bases, with 5 bases separating them. Looked up from germline, CDR1 is LNHDA and CDR2 is SQIVND (reference sequence). The CDR3 protein is CASSISATNEKLFF. The CDR3 nucleotides are TGTGCCAGTAGTATCTCTGCAACTAATGAAAAACTGTTTTTT. The full variable domain, completed using reference TRBV19 and TRBJ1-4, is DGGITQSPKYLFRKEGQNVTLSCEQNLNHDAMYWYRQDPGQGLRLIYYSQIVNDFQKGDIAEGYSVSREKKESFPLTVTSAQKNPTAFYLCASSISATNEKLFFGSGTQLSVL.

The chain uses TRBV5-3 and TRBJ2-3; a weak D match, TRBD2 (5 bases). TRBV5-3 counts as an open reading frame of uncertain function. Trimming left V 0 bases short and J 3 bases short, with 8 bases between. The CDR3 covers 14 residues. The chain's CDR3 is CARSLAGSTDTQYF. CDR3 coding DNA: TGTGCCAGAAGCTTGGCTGGGAGTACAGATACGCAGTATTTT.

This chain joins TRBV19 and TRBJ1-1; D is uncertain. This CDR3 is 15 amino acids long. Trimming cost V 2 bases and J 0 bases, with 10 bases left between them. Germline CDR1 and CDR2: LNHDA and SQIVND (reference sequence). This CDR3 reads CASSISLALNTEAFF. CDR3 DNA sequence: TGTGCCAGTAGTATAAGCCTCGCTTTGAACACTGAAGCTTTCTTT.

This clone was recorded only once. The chain carries TRBV4-3 and TRBJ1-4, with TRBD1 matching 8 bases. With 1 base clipped from V and 5 bases from J, the junction kept 0 bases outside the gene matches. The CDR3 runs to 14 residues. Germline V gene sequence: CDR1 LGHNA, CDR2 YSLEER. CDR3 nucleotide sequence: TGCGCCAGCAGCCAAGGACAGGGGAATGAAAAACTGTTTTTT. Translation: CASSQGQGNEKLFF.

The chain couples TRBV11-1 to TRBJ1-2; possibly TRBD1 for D (5 bases). Germline CDR1 SGHAT, CDR2 FQDESV (reference sequence). This CDR3 contains 16 residues. V lost 5 bases and J lost 2, with 18 bases in between. The CDR3 DNA sequence: TGTGCCAGCAGCCCCCCCCCTGGGGCAGGCAACTATGGCTACACCTTC. Its translation is CASSPPPGAGNYGYTF.

This chain uses TRBV6-5 with TRBJ1-1, with D unresolved. Trimming left V 8 bases short and J 5 bases short, with 6 bases between. The CDR3 length is 10 residues. Germline CDR1 MNHEY, CDR2 SVGAGI. The CDR3 bases are TGTGCCAGCCGGGGTACTGAAGCTTTCTTT. Protein: CASRGTEAFF.

The chain combines TRBV2 with TRBJ2-2; TRBD2 agrees at 7 bases. CDR3 length: 15 amino acids. Trimming removed 2 bases from V and 3 bases from J; junction bases left unmatched: 3. Germline V gene data show CDR1 as SNHLY and CDR2 as FYNNEI. CDR3 sequence: CASSEQGGDTGELFF. CDR3 DNA sequence: TGTGCCAGCAGTGAACAGGGAGGGGACACCGGGGAGCTGTTTTTT.

The chain is built from TRBV2 and TRBJ2-5; 9 nucleotides match TRBD1. This CDR3 comprises 15 residues. With 6 bases clipped from V and 5 bases from J, the junction kept 10 bases outside the gene matches. Germline CDR1 and CDR2: SNHLY and FYNNEI. This chain's CDR3 is CASRVRQGGRETQYF. CDR3 DNA: TGTGCCAGCAGGGTTCGACAGGGGGGTCGGGAGACCCAGTACTTC. The variable domain in full, with the rest retrieved from reference TRBV2 and TRBJ2-5, is EPEVTQTPSHQVTQMGQEVILRCVPISNHLYFYWYRQILGQKVEFLVSFYNNEISEKSEIFDDQFSVERPDGSNFTLKIRSTKLEDSAMYFCASRVRQGGRETQYFGPGTRLLVL.